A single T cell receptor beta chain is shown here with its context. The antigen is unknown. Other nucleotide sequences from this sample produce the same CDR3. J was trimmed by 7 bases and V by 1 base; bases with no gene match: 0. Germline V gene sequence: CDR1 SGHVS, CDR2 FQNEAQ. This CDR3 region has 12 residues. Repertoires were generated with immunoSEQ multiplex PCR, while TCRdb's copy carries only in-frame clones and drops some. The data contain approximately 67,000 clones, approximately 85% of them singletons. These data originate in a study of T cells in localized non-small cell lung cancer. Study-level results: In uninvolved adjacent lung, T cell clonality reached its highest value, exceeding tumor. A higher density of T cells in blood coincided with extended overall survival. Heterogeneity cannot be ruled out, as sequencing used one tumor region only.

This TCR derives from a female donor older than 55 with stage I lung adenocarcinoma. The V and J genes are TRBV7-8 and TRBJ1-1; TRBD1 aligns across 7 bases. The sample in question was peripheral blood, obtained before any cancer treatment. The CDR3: CASSLGTGEAFF. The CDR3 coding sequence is TGTGCCAGCAGCTTAGGGACAGGTGAAGCTTTCTTT. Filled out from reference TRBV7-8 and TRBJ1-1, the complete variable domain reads GAGVSQSPRYKVAKRGQDVALRCDPISGHVSLFWYQQALGQGPEFLTYFQNEAQLDKSGLPSDRFFAERPEGSVSTLKIQRTQQEDSAVYLCASSLGTGEAFFGQGTRLTVV.